Presented here are 16 T cell receptor beta chains from one specimen sequenced in a study of blood T cell repertoires in COVID-19. Generated by immunoSEQ multiplex PCR, the TCRdb table keeps only in-frame clones and is missing some. This table holds about 120,000 clones, approximately 90% found once. The specimen sequenced was peripheral blood. Receptors were obtained from a human donor with active COVID-19. The donor label of this sample is uncertain.

The chain links TRBV11-3 to TRBJ2-1; the D is unclear. This CDR3 region has 17 residues. Trimming left V 1 base short and J 4 bases short, with 17 bases between. The germline V gene encodes CDR1 SGHNT and CDR2 YENEEA. The DNA for the CDR3 is TGTGCCAGCAGCTTAGGCCTTACAGACGGATTATACAATGAGCAGTTCTTC. Translation gives CASSLGLTDGLYNEQFF.

This rearrangement joins TRBV5-1 to TRBJ2-5, with no clear D. CDR1 is SGHRS, CDR2 YFSETQ, per germline. This CDR3 comprises 14 residues. The V end lost 1 base, the J end lost 3 bases, and 10 bases lay between the germline ends. The CDR3 spells CASSLSWAEETQYF. The CDR3 nucleotides are TGCGCCAGCAGCTTGAGTTGGGCCGAAGAGACCCAGTACTTC.

This rearrangement joins TRBV7-9 to TRBJ1-2; maybe TRBD1 (5 bases). The CDR3 runs to 15 residues. The ends were cut back, 1 base at V and 4 bases at J, with 13 bases in the middle. Germline-derived CDR1 and CDR2 are SEHNR and FQNEAQ (reference sequence). The DNA of the CDR3 is TGTGCCAGCAGCTTAGAACGGGGGGTGACCTATGGCTACACCTTC. It is translated as CASSLERGVTYGYTF. Combining the CDR3 with reference TRBV7-9 and TRBJ1-2 gives the whole variable domain DTGVSQNPRHKITKRGQNVTFRCDPISEHNRLYWYRQTLGQGPEFLTYFQNEAQLEKSRLLSDRFSAERPKGSFSTLEIQRTEQGDSAMYLCASSLERGVTYGYTFGSGTRLTVV.

The V gene is TRBV7-6, the J gene TRBJ2-5, with 9 bases matching TRBD2. With 1 base clipped from V and 5 bases from J, the junction kept 5 bases outside the gene matches. The V gene's germline CDR1 is SGHVS and CDR2 FNYEAQ. The CDR3 extends over 15 amino acids. CDR3 protein: CASSLGAGGPETQYF. CDR3 bases: TGTGCCAGCAGCTTAGGGGCGGGGGGGCCGGAGACCCAGTACTTC.

This chain connects TRBV30 to TRBJ1-2; 7 bases agree with TRBD1. Germline loops: CDR1 GTSNPN, CDR2 SVGIG (reference sequence). With V trimmed by 6 bases and J by 3 bases, 7 bases remained unmatched. This CDR3 region has 13 residues. The DNA of the CDR3 is TGTGCCTGTGCGGGACAGAGAGACTATGGCTACACCTTC. It codes for CACAGQRDYGYTF. The full variable domain, rest sourced from reference TRBV30 and TRBJ1-2, is SQTIHQWPATLVQPVGSPLSLECTVEGTSNPNLYWYRQAAGRGLQLLFYSVGIGQISSEVPQNLSASRPQDRQFILSSKKLLLSDSGFYLCACAGQRDYGYTFGSGTRLTVV.

The chain joins TRBV14 to TRBJ2-2; tentative D call: TRBD1 (6 bases). The germline V gene has CDR1 SGHDN and CDR2 FVKESK. The CDR3 is 17 residues long. Trimming took 2 bases from V and 0 from J, leaving 13 bases between them. The CDR3: CASSQSSTGTNTGELFF. The CDR3 DNA follows: TGTGCCAGCAGCCAAAGTAGTACAGGGACGAACACCGGGGAGCTGTTTTTT.

J is TRBJ1-2 and V is TRBV7-3; D remains ambiguous. The V gene's germline CDR1 is SGHTA and CDR2 FQGTGA. V lost 4 bases, J lost 7 bases, and 19 bases lay in between. The CDR3 spans 15 residues. The CDR3 nucleotides read TGTGCCAGCAGCTCCACAGTACGGGGTATCGGTGGCTACACCTTC. Amino acids: CASSSTVRGIGGYTF.

This clone was seen only a few times. The gene calls are TRBV15 and TRBJ2-7; weak D call: TRBD1 (6 bases). Deletions cut 1 base from V and 3 bases from J, with 13 bases between. The CDR3 has 15 residues. Germline CDR1 reads LNHNV; CDR2 reads YYDKDF (reference sequence). CDR3 in amino acids: CATSRVQEGGYEQYF. The CDR3 DNA follows: TGTGCCACCAGCAGAGTCCAGGAAGGGGGCTACGAGCAGTACTTC. Combining the CDR3 with reference TRBV15 and TRBJ2-7 gives the whole variable domain DAMVIQNPRYQVTQFGKPVTLSCSQTLNHNVMYWYQQKSSQAPKLLFHYYDKDFNNEADTPDNFQSRRPNTSFCFLDIRSPGLGDTAMYLCATSRVQEGGYEQYFGPGTRLTVT.

The chain uses TRBV2 and TRBJ2-5, with 14 bases aligning to TRBD2. V lost 3 bases to trimming and J lost 5 bases; unmatched junction nucleotides: 2. The CDR3 extends over 15 amino acids. The V gene's germline CDR1 is SNHLY and CDR2 FYNNEI. CDR3 sequence reads: CASSETSGGDETQYF. CDR3 coding DNA: TGTGCCAGCAGTGAGACTAGCGGGGGGGACGAGACCCAGTACTTC.

This chain connects TRBV6-5 to TRBJ2-7; 7 bases match TRBD1. Germline V gene data show CDR1 as MNHEY and CDR2 as SVGAGI. The V segment lost 6 bases and the J segment 1 base; nucleotides outside the gene matches: 3. There are 13 residues in the CDR3. In nucleotides, the CDR3 is TGTGCCAGCAGCCCGGGACAGTCCTACGAGCAGTACTTC. Protein product: CASSPGQSYEQYF.

The gene calls are TRBV15 and TRBJ2-7; 8 bases line up with TRBD1. J gave up 0 bases and V 5 bases, and 6 bases lay outside the gene matches. Germline V gene data show CDR1 as LNHNV and CDR2 as YYDKDF (reference sequence). CDR3 length equals 15 residues. This CDR3 reads CATSQTGVVSYEQYF. The CDR3 bases are TGTGCCACCAGCCAGACAGGGGTAGTCTCCTACGAGCAGTACTTC.

V gene TRBV5-4 combines with J gene TRBJ1-6, with D perhaps TRBD1 (6 bases). Germline V gene sequence: CDR1 SGHNT, CDR2 YYREEE (reference sequence). The CDR3 sequence is 15 residues long. Trimming cost V 0 bases and J 6 bases, with 10 bases left between them. CDR3 nucleotides: TGTGCCAGCAGCTTGGCCGGACAGATTAATTCACCCCTCCACTTT. Translation gives CASSLAGQINSPLHF.

This rearrangement joins TRBV6-5 to TRBJ1-1; the match to TRBD1 covers 7 bases. Losses at the gene ends were 2 bases for V and 2 bases for J; bases not matched to a gene: 2. From germline, CDR1 is MNHEY and CDR2 SVGAGI. This CDR3 has 14 amino acids. DNA for the CDR3: TGTGCCAGCAGTTACGGAGGGGGCAACACTGAAGCTTTCTTT. Encoded protein: CASSYGGGNTEAFF.

The chain couples TRBV29-1 to TRBJ2-2, with TRBD2 as a possible D gene (5 bases). This CDR3 has 14 residues. CDR1 is SQVTM, CDR2 ANQGSEA, per germline. Between the trimmed V and J ends, which lost 5 bases and 1 base, there was a span of 11 bases. CDR3: CSVHVAKNTGELFF. CDR3 sequence (DNA): TGCAGCGTTCACGTAGCGAAGAACACCGGGGAGCTGTTTTTT.

V is TRBV5-1 and J is TRBJ2-3; 12 positions match TRBD2. Germline V gene data show CDR1 as SGHRS and CDR2 as YFSETQ. V lost 2 bases, J lost 1 base, and 5 bases stayed unmatched. The CDR3 length is 17 residues. The CDR3 here is CASSFARLAGGTDTQYF. The CDR3 bases are TGCGCCAGCAGCTTCGCTCGACTAGCGGGGGGCACAGATACGCAGTATTTT.

J is TRBJ2-1 and V is TRBV6-2 or TRBV6-3, with a tentative D call TRBD2 (6 bases). Deletions cut 6 bases from V and 8 bases from J, with 14 bases between. Germline CDR1 and CDR2: MNHEY and SVGEGT. This CDR3 comprises 13 residues. The CDR3 region is CASSQFRRDEQFF. CDR3 in DNA: TGTGCCAGCAGCCAGTTCAGGAGGGATGAGCAGTTCTTC.